This is a list of T cell receptor beta chains from one sample in a study of blood T cell repertoires in COVID-19. Sequencing was performed with immunoSEQ multiplex PCR; in TCRdb, only in-frame clones are kept and a portion is missing. Here the sample spans 20,000 to 30,000 clones, roughly 66% being singletons. The sequenced sample consisted of peripheral blood. The source of these receptors is a man in his sixties with active or convalescent COVID-19. Both conserved end residues are part of each CDR3. Fields, in order: J gene, V gene, clone size, D gene, CDR3 protein, CDR3 DNA. The D gene is left open where the match is weak. Clone sizes are given selectively: once, few, many, or a class where the clone is expanded.

>TRBJ2-7|TRBV7-9|few|TRBD1
CASSIGQVGAWEQYF
TGTGCCAGCAGCATAGGACAGGTAGGGGCGTGGGAGCAGTACTTC
>TRBJ2-1|TRBV9|-|TRBD2
CASSVIGGEQFF
TGTGCCAGCAGCGTAATCGGGGGGGAGCAGTTCTTC
>TRBJ1-1|TRBV10-3|-|-
CAISESRLGGTEAFF
TGTGCCATCAGTGAGTCGAGGTTGGGCGGGACTGAAGCTTTCTTT
>TRBJ1-1|TRBV29-1|-|-
CSVEDPRLEAFF
TGCAGCGTTGAAGATCCCAGGTTAGAAGCTTTCTTT
>TRBJ2-7|TRBV27|-|-
CASSYSSTYEQYF
TGTGCCAGCAGTTACAGTTCTACCTACGAGCAGTACTTC
>TRBJ2-1|TRBV11-2|few|TRBD2
CASSTLSGSFHNEQFF
TGTGCCAGCAGCACACTTAGCGGGAGTTTCCACAATGAGCAGTTCTTC
>TRBJ2-1|TRBV14|few|TRBD1
CASSQDLRTGGSSVFF
TGTGCCAGCAGCCAAGATCTTAGGACAGGGGGCTCCTCGGTGTTCTTC
>TRBJ2-2|TRBV2|-|TRBD1
CASSDPLLDRVFRDTGELFF
TGTGCCAGCAGTGATCCCCTATTGGACAGGGTCTTTAGGGACACCGGGGAGCTGTTTTTT
>TRBJ1-5|TRBV2|-|TRBD1
CASSRRQGDSNQPQHF
TGTGCCAGCAGCCGCAGACAGGGGGATAGCAATCAGCCCCAGCATTTT
>TRBJ1-5|TRBV24-1|-|TRBD1
CATTGGGLGQPQHF
TGTGCCACCACAGGGGGCGGATTGGGTCAGCCCCAGCATTTT
>TRBJ1-1|TRBV7-3|-|TRBD1
CASSPTGGNTEAFF
TGTGCCAGCAGCCCCACAGGGGGCAACACTGAAGCTTTCTTT
>TRBJ1-5|TRBV6-5|-|-
CASSRYGGGDQPQHF
TGTGCCAGCTCCCGCTACGGTGGCGGCGATCAGCCCCAGCATTTT
>TRBJ1-1|TRBV7-3|-|-
CASSLLRNTEAFF
TGTGCCAGCAGTCTGCTACGTAACACTGAAGCTTTCTTT
>TRBJ2-1|TRBV24-1|-|TRBD1
CATSEQGYEQFF
TGTGCCACCAGTGAACAGGGGTATGAGCAGTTCTTC
>TRBJ2-5|TRBV19|-|TRBD2
CASSKVAGGRQETQYF
TGTGCCAGTAGTAAAGTAGCGGGGGGCCGCCAAGAGACCCAGTACTTC
>TRBJ2-5|TRBV19|-|TRBD2
CASRGREGQETQYF
TGTGCCAGTAGAGGGCGGGAGGGACAAGAGACCCAGTACTTC
>TRBJ2-5|TRBV9|-|-
CASSGTAGFETQYF
TGTGCCAGCAGCGGAACTGCAGGGTTCGAGACCCAGTACTTC
>TRBJ2-7|TRBV15|once|-
CATSRGDWSYEQYF
TGTGCCACCAGCAGAGGGGACTGGTCCTACGAGCAGTACTTC
>TRBJ2-1|TRBV24-1|-|-
CATSDRDLVEQFF
TGTGCCACCAGTGATCGGGATCTAGTTGAGCAGTTCTTC
>TRBJ1-1|TRBV10-3|-|TRBD1
CAIRETKGQGARMNTEAFF
TGTGCCATCAGAGAAACGAAGGGACAGGGGGCGCGTATGAACACTGAAGCTTTCTTT
>TRBJ1-4|TRBV19|-|TRBD1
CASIGTAKLLFF
TGTGCCAGTATTGGGACAGCCAAATTACTGTTTTTT
>TRBJ1-1|TRBV6-6|once|TRBD1
CASSVRQGNTEAFF
TGTGCCAGCAGCGTAAGACAGGGGAACACTGAAGCTTTCTTT